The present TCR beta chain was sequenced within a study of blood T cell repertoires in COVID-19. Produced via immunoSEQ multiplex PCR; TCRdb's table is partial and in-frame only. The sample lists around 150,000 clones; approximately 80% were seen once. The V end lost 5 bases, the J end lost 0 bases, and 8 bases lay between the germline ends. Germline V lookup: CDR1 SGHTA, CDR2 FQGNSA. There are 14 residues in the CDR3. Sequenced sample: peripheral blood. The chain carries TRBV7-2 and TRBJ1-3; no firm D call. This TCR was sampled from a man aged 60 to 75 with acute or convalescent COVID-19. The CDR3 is CASSPPGSGNTIYF. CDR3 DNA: TGTGCCAGCAGCCCCCCCGGCTCTGGAAACACCATATATTTT.